A single sample is the source of the 25 T cell receptor beta chains below, sequenced in a study of technical replicates of blood from several donors (dated by TCRdb to 2017 to 2019). Libraries were prepared through the immunoSEQ multiplex PCR assay. The immuneACCESS repertoire file appears here via TCRdb, limited to in-frame rearrangements. These files lack a portion of the clones; in checked studies, under half of the deficit traces to unresolved V genes, and the cause of the others is not known. For this sample the table gives some 62,000 clones, of which more than 75% were detected only once. The top ten hold roughly 5.6% of the sample. Sequenced input: PBMCs. All receptors derive from a human donor in good health. Some clones in this sample may be carry-over from other donors' samples.

The chain combines TRBV7-8 with TRBJ2-7; 7 positions match TRBD2. The CDR3 contains 13 residues. The V gene end was trimmed by 6 bases and the J gene end by 6 bases; junction bases not matched to a gene: 8. Germline CDR1 and CDR2: SGHVS and FQNEAQ. CDR3 DNA sequence: TGTGCCAGCAGTCTTAGACTAGCTTCCGAGCAGTACTTC. Protein product: CASSLRLASEQYF.

CDR3 DNA sequence: TGTGCCAGCAGCTTATTACCCCCCACAGGGAAAGAGACCCAGTACTTC. This translates into CASSLLPPTGKETQYF. The chain carries TRBV7-9 and TRBJ2-5; tentatively, D is TRBD1 (6 bases). The V and J ends lost 2 bases and 3 bases respectively, with 16 bases between them. CDR3 length: 16 amino acids. Germline CDR1 and CDR2: SEHNR and FQNEAQ (reference sequence).

The chain recombines TRBV7-9 with TRBJ2-3; D ambiguous. The V gene's germline CDR1 is SEHNR and CDR2 FQNEAQ (reference sequence). Trimming removed 5 bases from V and 9 bases from J, with 12 bases in between. This CDR3 spans 12 amino acids. The CDR3 sequence is CASSHELPTQYF. CDR3 bases: TGTGCCAGCAGCCATGAGCTCCCCACGCAGTATTTT.

This chain uses TRBV5-1 with TRBJ1-2; TRBD1 is a possible D gene (5 bases). V was trimmed by 0 bases and J by 8 bases, leaving 20 bases between them. Germline-derived CDR1 and CDR2 are SGHRS and YFSETQ. The CDR3 consists of 16 residues. CDR3 in DNA: TGCGCCAGCAGCTTGGGCAGGGAGGCCCTTTTTGGGGGCTACACCTTC. It encodes CASSLGREALFGGYTF.

This chain links TRBV15 with TRBJ2-5, with 15 bases matching TRBD2. With V trimmed by 0 bases and J by 5 bases, 10 bases remained unmatched. CDR1 LNHNV and CDR2 YYDKDF come from the germline V gene (reference sequence). CDR3 size: 19 residues. The CDR3 bases are TGTGCCACCAGCAGAGATAGGACTAGCGGGGGGGCTGATCGGGAGACCCAGTACTTC. Translating it yields CATSRDRTSGGADRETQYF. The variable domain in full, completed from reference TRBV15 and TRBJ2-5, reads DAMVIQNPRYQVTQFGKPVTLSCSQTLNHNVMYWYQQKSSQAPKLLFHYYDKDFNNEADTPDNFQSRRPNTSFCFLDIRSPGLGDTAMYLCATSRDRTSGGADRETQYFGPGTRLLVL.

This clone was seen a handful of times. This rearrangement joins TRBV10-3 to TRBJ1-1; TRBD1 might be the D (5 bases). Germline V gene lookup returns CDR1 ENHRY and CDR2 SYGVKD. Trimming left V 4 bases short and J 5 bases short, with 11 bases between. The CDR3 loop spans 13 amino acids. Here the CDR3 reads CAISVEGKTEAFF. DNA of the CDR3: TGTGCCATCAGTGTGGAGGGGAAAACTGAAGCTTTCTTT.

V is TRBV7-9 and J is TRBJ2-7, with D possibly TRBD1 on 6 matching bases. The CDR3 consists of 15 residues. V was cut by 5 bases and J by 3 bases, with 17 bases left in between. The germline gives CDR1 SEHNR, CDR2 FQNEAQ (reference sequence). The CDR3 region is CASSATGSVVYEQYF. CDR3 coding DNA: TGTGCCAGCAGCGCAACAGGGTCAGTAGTCTACGAGCAGTACTTC.

The chain employs TRBV4-1 and TRBJ1-6; 9 bases agree with TRBD1. Germline CDR1 MGHRA, CDR2 YSYEKL. CDR3 length: 17 residues. The junction had 12 bases not matched to a gene; V was cut back by 2 bases and J by 10 bases. This CDR3 reads CASSQPYQDRGGSPLHF. The CDR3 coding sequence is TGCGCCAGCAGCCAACCCTACCAGGACAGGGGAGGATCACCCCTCCACTTT.

This clone appeared a few times. The chain uses TRBV7-9 and TRBJ2-7; D ambiguous. Trimming removed 4 bases from V and 4 bases from J, with 11 bases in between. The CDR3 runs to 13 residues. Germline V lookup: CDR1 SEHNR, CDR2 FQNEAQ (reference sequence). CDR3 protein: CASSSSLRYEQYF. The CDR3 nucleotides are TGTGCCAGCAGCTCCTCCCTGCGGTACGAGCAGTACTTC.

The J gene is TRBJ2-1, the V gene TRBV6-1; TRBD2 matches 12 bases. Germline V lookup: CDR1 MNHNS, CDR2 SASEGT. V shed 2 bases, J shed 6 bases, and the junction held 8 bases outside the gene matches. The CDR3 has 17 amino acids. CDR3 sequence reads: CASSELAGTSGSNEQFF. The CDR3 region has the DNA TGTGCCAGCAGTGAACTGGCAGGGACTAGCGGGTCCAATGAGCAGTTCTTC.

The V gene is TRBV6-1, the J gene TRBJ1-1; maybe TRBD1 (5 bases). Per germline, CDR1 MNHNS and CDR2 SASEGT. Trimming left V 6 bases short and J 7 bases short, with 15 bases between. The CDR3 covers 13 residues. The CDR3 DNA reads TGTGCCAGCAGCCATCTTGACAGAGTTGAAGCTTTCTTT. Translation: CASSHLDRVEAFF.

The chain employs TRBV5-4 and TRBJ1-4, with TRBD1 identical over 11 bases. V was clipped by 4 bases and J by 7 bases; unmatched bases: 3. The CDR3 runs to 14 residues. CDR1 SGHNT and CDR2 YYREEE come from the germline V gene (reference sequence). DNA for the CDR3: TGTGCCAGCAGCGGGGACAGGGGGAGTGAAAAACTGTTTTTT. Protein product: CASSGDRGSEKLFF.

The chain carries TRBV10-2 and TRBJ2-3; the D gene is possibly TRBD2 (5 bases). V lost 8 bases to trimming and J lost 0 bases, with 15 bases between them. The germline V gene encodes CDR1 WSHSY and CDR2 SAAADI. This CDR3 region has 15 residues. The CDR3 region has the DNA TGCGCCAGCGGACCTGAGCGGAGTAGCACAGATACGCAGTATTTT. It specifies CASGPERSSTDTQYF.

V usage is TRBV7-3 and J usage is TRBJ2-2, with TRBD2 matching over 9 bases. The CDR3 is made up of 16 amino acids. Germline lookup yields CDR1 SGHTA and CDR2 FQGTGA. J gave up 1 base and V 2 bases, and 2 bases lay outside the gene matches. The chain's CDR3 is CASSLALAGNTGELFF. The CDR3 DNA is TGTGCCAGCAGCTTAGCACTAGCGGGGAACACCGGGGAGCTGTTTTTT.

The chain links TRBV7-3 to TRBJ1-2, with unresolved D. The CDR3 has 13 amino acids. Germline assignment: CDR1 SGHTA and CDR2 FQGTGA. With 2 bases removed from V and 5 bases from J, the gap between germline ends came to 9 bases. DNA for the CDR3: TGTGCCAGCAGCTTACAGTCGGGGTATGGCTACACCTTC. Translating it yields CASSLQSGYGYTF. The whole variable domain, filled in from reference TRBV7-3 and TRBJ1-2, reads GAGVSQTPSNKVTEKGKYVELRCDPISGHTALYWYRQSLGQGPEFLIYFQGTGAADDSGLPNDRFFAVRPEGSVSTLKIQRTERGDSAVYLCASSLQSGYGYTFGSGTRLTVV.

The chain recombines TRBV5-1 with TRBJ1-2, with 7 bases lining up with TRBD1. With 4 bases clipped from V and 3 bases from J, the junction kept 9 bases outside the gene matches. The germline CDR1 and CDR2 sequences are SGHRS and YFSETQ. The CDR3 extends over 15 amino acids. The CDR3 protein is CASSGRTGLDYGYTF. The CDR3 DNA is TGCGCCAGCAGCGGGCGGACAGGCCTCGACTATGGCTACACCTTC.

This clone was observed a single time. The V and J genes are TRBV11-2 and TRBJ2-3; D possibly corresponds to TRBD1 (5 bases). The CDR3 runs 15 residues. Germline V CDR1 and CDR2: SGHAT, FQNNGV. V lost 4 bases to trimming and J lost 2 bases, with 13 bases between them. The CDR3 protein is CASSSTGRSTDTQYF. DNA for the CDR3: TGTGCCAGCAGCTCAACAGGTCGATCCACAGATACGCAGTATTTT.

The chain combines TRBV5-5 with TRBJ1-1; 9 bases match TRBD1. The germline V gene has CDR1 SGHKS and CDR2 YYEKEE (reference sequence). This CDR3 has 14 amino acids. Trimming at V came to 4 bases and at J to 0 bases, leaving 1 base not matched to a gene. The CDR3 reads CASSGTGLNTEAFF. The CDR3 region has the DNA TGTGCCAGCAGCGGGACAGGGTTGAACACTGAAGCTTTCTTT.

The chain employs TRBV6-1 and TRBJ2-5, with a weak D call TRBD1 (7 bases). The germline V and J ends were trimmed by 8 bases and 4 bases, with 17 bases remaining between them. Germline V CDR1 and CDR2: MNHNS, SASEGT. The CDR3 is 14 residues long. The CDR3 loop reads CASDEGAGIETQYF. The CDR3 nucleotides read TGTGCCAGCGACGAGGGGGCGGGAATAGAGACCCAGTACTTC.

V is TRBV7-9 and J is TRBJ2-2; 7 bases line up with TRBD1. Trimming cost V 5 bases and J 7 bases; bases outside gene matches: 7. This CDR3 spans 14 amino acids. CDR1 and CDR2 from the germline V gene are SEHNR and FQNEAQ (reference sequence). CDR3 residues: CASSTRQGFGELFF. The CDR3 DNA reads as TGTGCCAGCAGCACCCGACAGGGCTTCGGGGAGCTGTTTTTT.

This clone appeared once. The chain links TRBV11-3 to TRBJ2-2; TRBD1 aligns across 7 bases. CDR1 is SGHNT, CDR2 YENEEA, per germline. The CDR3 has 14 amino acids. V was pared by 2 bases and J by 5 bases, with 2 bases of the junction left unmatched. CDR3 in amino acids: CASSLQGETGELFF. The CDR3 DNA reads as TGTGCCAGCAGCTTACAGGGGGAAACCGGGGAGCTGTTTTTT.

V and J are TRBV27 and TRBJ2-7; 8 bases line up with TRBD1. This CDR3 comprises 15 residues. V dropped 7 bases and J dropped 7; count of bases not matched to a gene: 15. CDR1 is MNHEY, CDR2 SMNVEV, per germline (reference sequence). The CDR3 nucleotides are TGTGCCAGCACCGACTACCCAGGGGGCCCCTCGGAGCAGTACTTC. Its translation: CASTDYPGGPSEQYF.

This clone was seen once. The chain combines TRBV11-2 with TRBJ1-5; 8 bases match TRBD1. Looked up from germline, CDR1 is SGHAT and CDR2 is FQNNGV. Trimming took 0 bases from V and 5 from J; bases not matched to a gene: 3. This CDR3 spans 15 amino acids. The CDR3 loop reads CASSLDSGGYQPQHF. CDR3 nucleotide sequence: TGTGCCAGCAGCTTAGATTCAGGGGGCTATCAGCCCCAGCATTTT.

The chain employs TRBV9 and TRBJ2-3; 7 bases map to TRBD2. Germline loops: CDR1 SGDLS, CDR2 YYNGEE. Trimming removed 3 bases from V and 1 base from J; junction bases left unmatched: 11. This CDR3 comprises 17 residues. The CDR3 DNA reads TGTGCCAGCAGCGCGGGTTGGGGGGGTCCGGGCACAGATACGCAGTATTTT. Its translation: CASSAGWGGPGTDTQYF.

The rearrangement uses TRBV30 and TRBJ2-1, with 8 bases that match TRBD2. Germline V gives CDR1 GTSNPN, CDR2 SVGIG (reference sequence). Unmatched junction bases numbered 3, after V lost 0 bases and J lost 2 bases. The CDR3 has 15 amino acids. The CDR3 sequence is CAWSVWREAYNEQFF. CDR3 sequence (DNA): TGTGCCTGGAGTGTGTGGCGGGAGGCCTACAATGAGCAGTTCTTC.